A selection of T cell receptor beta chains follows, all from one sample in a study of STAT5B mutations in CD4+ large granular lymphocyte leukemia. Sequencing used immunoSEQ multiplex PCR; TCRdb keeps in-frame clones, though not all of them. Counted here are about 35,000 clones, about four fifths occurring once; the ten biggest clones make up about 2%. The sequenced material came from CD4+ T cells from blood buffy coats. These receptors were obtained from a human donor in good health. The CDR3 runs from the conserved cysteine through the conserved F or W. The D gene is left open where the match is weak. Expanded clones are given a class, and other clones once, few, many or no size at all.

CDR3aa: CASSVDPTSRETQYF
CDR3nt: TGTGCCAGCAGCGTAGATCCCACTAGCAGGGAGACCCAGTACTTC
abundance: .
d_gene: .
v_gene: TRBV9
j_gene: TRBJ2-5

CDR3aa: CASSLEVSRRVTEAFF
CDR3nt: TGTGCCAGCAGCCTGGAAGTATCGAGGAGGGTGACTGAAGCTTTCTTT
abundance: .
d_gene: .
v_gene: TRBV5-5
j_gene: TRBJ1-1

CDR3aa: CASSTQGARETQYF
CDR3nt: TGTGCCAGTAGTACCCAGGGGGCACGAGAGACCCAGTACTTC
abundance: .
d_gene: TRBD1
v_gene: TRBV19
j_gene: TRBJ2-5

CDR3aa: CASSLGQGAGEQFF
CDR3nt: TGCGCCAGCAGCTTGGGACAGGGGGCGGGTGAGCAGTTCTTC
abundance: .
d_gene: TRBD1
v_gene: TRBV5-1
j_gene: TRBJ2-1

CDR3aa: CASSQWGQGHLGGGYTF
CDR3nt: TGCGCCAGCAGCCAATGGGGGCAGGGCCACCTTGGGGGTGGCTACACCTTC
abundance: .
d_gene: .
v_gene: TRBV4-1
j_gene: TRBJ1-2

CDR3aa: CASSQDRGAGHQPQHF
CDR3nt: TGCGCCAGCAGCCAAGATAGAGGGGCAGGGCATCAGCCCCAGCATTTT
abundance: .
d_gene: .
v_gene: TRBV4-1
j_gene: TRBJ1-5

CDR3aa: CASSGTEIGTDTQYF
CDR3nt: TGTGCCAGCAGTGGTACAGAAATCGGCACAGATACGCAGTATTTT
abundance: .
d_gene: .
v_gene: TRBV6-1
j_gene: TRBJ2-3

CDR3aa: CASGYPPTGGGEQYF
CDR3nt: TGTGCCAGCGGGTACCCACCGACAGGGGGCGGCGAGCAGTACTTC
abundance: few
d_gene: TRBD1
v_gene: TRBV6-5
j_gene: TRBJ2-7

CDR3aa: CAWGSGTLEGSPLHF
CDR3nt: TGTGCCTGGGGAAGCGGGACGCTGGAGGGTTCACCCCTCCACTTT
abundance: .
d_gene: .
v_gene: TRBV30
j_gene: TRBJ1-6

CDR3aa: CASSEASGRADTQYF
CDR3nt: TGTGCCAGCAGTGAGGCTAGCGGGAGGGCAGATACGCAGTATTTT
abundance: .
d_gene: TRBD2
v_gene: TRBV6-1
j_gene: TRBJ2-3

CDR3aa: CASSEALRGGGDTQYF
CDR3nt: TGTGCCAGCAGTGAAGCGCTACGGGGGGGAGGAGATACGCAGTATTTT
abundance: .
d_gene: TRBD2
v_gene: TRBV2
j_gene: TRBJ2-3

CDR3aa: CASSYQARGDEQYF
CDR3nt: TGCGCCAGCAGCTACCAAGCGCGAGGGGACGAGCAGTACTTC
abundance: .
d_gene: .
v_gene: TRBV4-1
j_gene: TRBJ2-7

CDR3aa: CSARTADEQYF
CDR3nt: TGCAGCGCCCGGACGGCGGACGAGCAGTACTTC
abundance: .
d_gene: .
v_gene: TRBV29-1
j_gene: TRBJ2-7

CDR3aa: CASSGRLAGDSYNEQFF
CDR3nt: TGTGCCAGTAGTGGAAGACTAGCGGGAGACTCCTACAATGAGCAGTTCTTC
abundance: .
d_gene: TRBD2
v_gene: TRBV19
j_gene: TRBJ2-1

CDR3aa: CASSGTTGAAFFF
CDR3nt: TGTGCCAGCAGTGGGACTACAGGGGCCGCCTTTTTCTTT
abundance: .
d_gene: TRBD1
v_gene: TRBV25-1
j_gene: TRBJ1-1

CDR3aa: CASSLARLNTEAFF
CDR3nt: TGTGCCAGCAGCTTGGCCCGGTTGAACACTGAAGCTTTCTTT
abundance: .
d_gene: .
v_gene: TRBV5-8
j_gene: TRBJ1-1

CDR3aa: CASSSFGASSYNEQFF
CDR3nt: TGCGCCAGCAGCTCCTTCGGGGCGAGCTCCTACAATGAGCAGTTCTTC
abundance: .
d_gene: .
v_gene: TRBV5-1
j_gene: TRBJ2-1

CDR3aa: CASSSQTGASYEQYF
CDR3nt: TGTGCCAGCAGTTCCCAGACAGGGGCCTCCTACGAGCAGTACTTC
abundance: once
d_gene: TRBD1
v_gene: TRBV27
j_gene: TRBJ2-7

CDR3aa: CASSLGGSPKDEQYF
CDR3nt: TGCGCCAGCAGCTTGGGAGGGTCCCCGAAGGACGAGCAGTACTTC
abundance: .
d_gene: .
v_gene: TRBV5-1
j_gene: TRBJ2-7

CDR3aa: CATAPRTKYQPQHF
CDR3nt: TGTGCCACCGCCCCCCGGACAAAATATCAGCCCCAGCATTTT
abundance: .
d_gene: .
v_gene: TRBV19
j_gene: TRBJ1-5

CDR3aa: CASSILGRANYGYTF
CDR3nt: TGTGCCAGTAGTATTTTGGGCAGGGCAAACTATGGCTACACCTTC
abundance: .
d_gene: .
v_gene: TRBV19
j_gene: TRBJ1-2

CDR3aa: CASRSAAGGNTEAFF
CDR3nt: TGTGCCAGCAGGTCCGCCGCGGGAGGAAACACTGAAGCTTTCTTT
abundance: .
d_gene: .
v_gene: TRBV6-1
j_gene: TRBJ1-1

CDR3aa: CASSLQLGAYEQYF
CDR3nt: TGTGCCAGCAGCTTGCAACTAGGGGCCTACGAGCAGTACTTC
abundance: .
d_gene: .
v_gene: TRBV5-5
j_gene: TRBJ2-7

CDR3aa: CASSSTGVGSGNTIYF
CDR3nt: TGTGCCAGCAGCTCGACAGGAGTAGGGTCTGGAAACACCATATATTTT
abundance: .
d_gene: .
v_gene: TRBV7-9
j_gene: TRBJ1-3

CDR3aa: CASSYGGWDYGYTF
CDR3nt: TGTGCCAGCAGTTACGGAGGGTGGGACTATGGCTACACCTTC
abundance: .
d_gene: .
v_gene: TRBV6-6
j_gene: TRBJ1-2

CDR3aa: CASSIRRDTEAFF
CDR3nt: TGTGCCAGTAGTATTAGAAGGGACACTGAAGCTTTCTTT
abundance: few
d_gene: .
v_gene: TRBV19
j_gene: TRBJ1-1

CDR3aa: CASSLGTQLLSSYEQYF
CDR3nt: TGTGCCAGCAGCTTAGGGACCCAGCTTCTCAGCTCCTACGAGCAGTACTTC
abundance: few
d_gene: .
v_gene: TRBV7-2
j_gene: TRBJ2-7

CDR3aa: CASSEAGGITGEQYF
CDR3nt: TGTGCCAGCAGTGAAGCGGGGGGCATTACAGGGGAGCAGTACTTC
abundance: .
d_gene: .
v_gene: TRBV6-1
j_gene: TRBJ2-7

CDR3aa: CASSLTGTTYEQYF
CDR3nt: TGTGCCAGCAGCTTGACAGGAACTACCTACGAGCAGTACTTC
abundance: .
d_gene: .
v_gene: TRBV13
j_gene: TRBJ2-7

CDR3aa: CASSQELGRSYEQYF
CDR3nt: TGCGCCAGCAGCCAAGAACTGGGACGCTCCTACGAGCAGTACTTC
abundance: .
d_gene: .
v_gene: TRBV4-1
j_gene: TRBJ2-7

CDR3aa: CASSISGTSTDTQYF
CDR3nt: TGTGCCAGTAGTATTAGCGGGACTAGCACAGATACGCAGTATTTT
abundance: .
d_gene: TRBD2
v_gene: TRBV19
j_gene: TRBJ2-3

CDR3aa: CASSLGNSATNEKLFF
CDR3nt: TGTGCCAGCAGCTTGGGCAATTCCGCAACTAATGAAAAACTGTTTTTT
abundance: .
d_gene: .
v_gene: TRBV5-4
j_gene: TRBJ1-4

CDR3aa: CASSDITGVGEKLFF
CDR3nt: TGTGCCAGCAGTGACATTACAGGGGTCGGTGAAAAACTGTTTTTT
abundance: .
d_gene: TRBD1
v_gene: TRBV6-1
j_gene: TRBJ1-4

CDR3aa: CASSLNSHEQFF
CDR3nt: TGTGCCAGCAGCTTAAACTCCCATGAGCAGTTCTTC
abundance: .
d_gene: .
v_gene: TRBV11-3
j_gene: TRBJ2-1

CDR3aa: CGAESQFHEQFF
CDR3nt: TGTGGCGCCGAGTCACAGTTCCATGAGCAGTTCTTC
abundance: .
d_gene: .
v_gene: TRBV10-3
j_gene: TRBJ2-1

CDR3aa: CAWSVWGSMNTEAFF
CDR3nt: TGTGCCTGGAGTGTATGGGGGAGTATGAACACTGAAGCTTTCTTT
abundance: .
d_gene: .
v_gene: TRBV30
j_gene: TRBJ1-1

CDR3aa: CASSLARGLSATNEKLFF
CDR3nt: TGTGCCAGCAGCTTAGCGAGGGGGCTATCCGCAACTAATGAAAAACTGTTTTTT
abundance: .
d_gene: TRBD1
v_gene: TRBV7-6
j_gene: TRBJ1-4

CDR3aa: CASSMGGVYGYTF
CDR3nt: TGTGCCAGTAGTATGGGGGGCGTCTATGGCTACACCTTC
abundance: once
d_gene: .
v_gene: TRBV19
j_gene: TRBJ1-2

CDR3aa: CASSFRRVNTEAFF
CDR3nt: TGTGCCAGCAGCTTCAGGAGAGTGAACACTGAAGCTTTCTTT
abundance: .
d_gene: .
v_gene: TRBV7-2
j_gene: TRBJ1-1

CDR3aa: CASSVDNAHYGYTF
CDR3nt: TGTGCCAGCAGTGTGGACAATGCGCACTATGGCTACACCTTC
abundance: .
d_gene: .
v_gene: TRBV6-1
j_gene: TRBJ1-2

CDR3aa: CAWSVLGGSRMNTEAFF
CDR3nt: TGTGCCTGGAGTGTACTGGGGGGGAGTCGGATGAACACTGAAGCTTTCTTT
abundance: .
d_gene: .
v_gene: TRBV30
j_gene: TRBJ1-1

CDR3aa: CASSIGRGQTQYF
CDR3nt: TGTGCCAGTAGTATAGGTCGGGGGCAGACCCAGTACTTC
abundance: .
d_gene: .
v_gene: TRBV19
j_gene: TRBJ2-5

CDR3aa: CASSLATGTGGKQDEQYF
CDR3nt: TGCGCCAGCAGCTTGGCCACCGGGACAGGGGGAAAACAGGACGAGCAGTACTTC
abundance: .
d_gene: TRBD1
v_gene: TRBV5-1
j_gene: TRBJ2-7

CDR3aa: CAWSVRGQGAVRNTEAFF
CDR3nt: TGTGCCTGGAGTGTACGGGGGCAGGGGGCGGTTAGGAACACTGAAGCTTTCTTT
abundance: .
d_gene: TRBD1
v_gene: TRBV30
j_gene: TRBJ1-1

CDR3aa: CASSQGGGSGLNTEAFF
CDR3nt: TGCGCCAGCAGCCAAGGAGGGGGATCAGGGCTGAACACTGAAGCTTTCTTT
abundance: .
d_gene: .
v_gene: TRBV4-1
j_gene: TRBJ1-1

CDR3aa: CAWRTGEDYGYTF
CDR3nt: TGTGCCTGGAGGACAGGGGAGGACTATGGCTACACCTTC
abundance: .
d_gene: TRBD1
v_gene: TRBV30
j_gene: TRBJ1-2

CDR3aa: CAWSTLDRGISYTF
CDR3nt: TGTGCCTGGAGTACCCTGGACAGGGGAATTAGCTACACCTTC
abundance: .
d_gene: TRBD1
v_gene: TRBV30
j_gene: TRBJ1-2

CDR3aa: CATQLIGTGSSNQPQHF
CDR3nt: TGTGCCACCCAGCTTATAGGGACAGGGTCCAGCAATCAGCCCCAGCATTTT
abundance: once
d_gene: TRBD1
v_gene: TRBV5-8
j_gene: TRBJ1-5

CDR3aa: CASMASGKLFF
CDR3nt: TGTGCCAGTATGGCGTCAGGAAAACTGTTTTTT
abundance: few
d_gene: .
v_gene: TRBV19
j_gene: TRBJ1-4

CDR3aa: CSARGDQREGGTDTQYF
CDR3nt: TGCAGCGCGAGGGGGGATCAGCGGGAGGGCGGGACAGATACGCAGTATTTT
abundance: .
d_gene: TRBD2
v_gene: TRBV29-1
j_gene: TRBJ2-3

CDR3aa: CASSSGQGPNQPQHF
CDR3nt: TGTGCCAGCAGCTCGGGACAGGGTCCCAATCAGCCCCAGCATTTT
abundance: .
d_gene: TRBD1
v_gene: TRBV5-4
j_gene: TRBJ1-5